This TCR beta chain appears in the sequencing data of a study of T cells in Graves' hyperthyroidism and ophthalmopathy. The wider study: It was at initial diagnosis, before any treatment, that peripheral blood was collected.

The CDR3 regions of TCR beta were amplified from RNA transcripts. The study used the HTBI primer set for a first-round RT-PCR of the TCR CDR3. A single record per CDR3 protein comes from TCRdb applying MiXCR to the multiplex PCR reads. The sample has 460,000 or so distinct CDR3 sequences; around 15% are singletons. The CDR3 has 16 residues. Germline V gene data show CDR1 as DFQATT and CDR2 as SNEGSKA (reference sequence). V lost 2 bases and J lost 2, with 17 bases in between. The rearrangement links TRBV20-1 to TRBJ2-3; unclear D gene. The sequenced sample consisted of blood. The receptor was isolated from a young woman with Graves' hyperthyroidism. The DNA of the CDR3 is TGCAGTGCTAGACCACGGTCCGGGTCTTACACAGATACGCAGTATTTT. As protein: CSARPRSGSYTDTQYF.